This T cell receptor beta chain was sequenced during a study of identical twins. Only a few counts were recorded for this clonotype. Trimming at V came to 4 bases and at J to 8 bases, leaving 10 bases not matched to a gene. The CDR3 has 15 residues. CDR1 is LGHNA, CDR2 YNFKEQ, per germline. TCRdb reprocessed the 5' RACE reads via MiXCR and lists one record per CDR3 protein. Of around 550,000 distinct CDR3 sequences in the sample, around 15% were seen once. This sample was also put to use in a study of yellow fever vaccine responses in identical twins.

The specimen sequenced was CD4+ T cells sorted from blood. V gene TRBV4-2 combines with J gene TRBJ1-4, with 7 bases identical to TRBD1. This clonotype originated in a woman between 18 and 29 years old in good health. The CDR3 DNA reads as TGTGCCAGCAGCCTAAACGACAGGGATGGAGAAAAACTGTTTTTT. Its translation: CASSLNDRDGEKLFF.